This T cell receptor (beta chain) stems from a study of glioma-infiltrating T cells after dendritic cell vaccination. Regarding time point: after dendritic cell vaccination, including at tumor progression/relapse. Selection required adequate fresh-frozen tumor tissue plus more than two years' survival data. The CDR3 is 13 residues long. Germline V lookup: CDR1 MDHEN, CDR2 SYDVKM. Trimming cost V 5 bases and J 3 bases; bases outside gene matches: 1. TCRB CDR3 was amplified from 2 ug genomic DNA or less. Produced via immunoSEQ multiplex PCR; TCRdb's table is partial and in-frame only. The sample includes just under 100,000 clones, more than 70% seen only once; the top ten take 5.4%.

The sequence was collected from a human donor with glioblastoma. The starting material was blood, obtained after dendritic cell vaccination. The V and J genes are TRBV28 and TRBJ2-1; 7 bases line up with TRBD1. DNA for the CDR3: TGTGCCAGCAGTCGACAGGGCTACAATGAGCAGTTCTTC. Translating it yields CASSRQGYNEQFF.